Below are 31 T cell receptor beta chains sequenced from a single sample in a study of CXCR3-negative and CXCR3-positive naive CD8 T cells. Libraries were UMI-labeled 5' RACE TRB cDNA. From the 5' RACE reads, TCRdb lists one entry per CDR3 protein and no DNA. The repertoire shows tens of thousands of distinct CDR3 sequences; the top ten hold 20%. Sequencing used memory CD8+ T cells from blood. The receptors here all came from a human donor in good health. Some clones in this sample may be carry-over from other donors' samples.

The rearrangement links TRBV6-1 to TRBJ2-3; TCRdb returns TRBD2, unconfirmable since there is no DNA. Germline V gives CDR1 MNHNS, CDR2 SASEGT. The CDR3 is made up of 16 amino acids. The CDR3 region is CASSELIRPFTDTQYF.

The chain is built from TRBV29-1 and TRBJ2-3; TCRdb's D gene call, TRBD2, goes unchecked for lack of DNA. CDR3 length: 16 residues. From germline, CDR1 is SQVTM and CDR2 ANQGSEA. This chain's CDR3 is CSVENWAAGGQDTQYF.

The CDR3 spells CASSPRTSGGALYEQYF. The J gene is TRBJ2-7, the V gene TRBV7-9; TCRdb indicates TRBD2, and absent DNA this call remains unverified. CDR1 and CDR2 from the germline V gene are SEHNR and FQNEAQ (reference sequence). The CDR3 loop spans 17 amino acids. The entire variable domain, with the rest obtained from reference TRBV7-9 and TRBJ2-7, is as follows: DTGVSQNPRHKITKRGQNVTFRCDPISEHNRLYWYRQTLGQGPEFLTYFQNEAQLEKSRLLSDRFSAERPKGSFSTLEIQRTEQGDSAMYLCASSPRTSGGALYEQYFGPGTRLTVT.

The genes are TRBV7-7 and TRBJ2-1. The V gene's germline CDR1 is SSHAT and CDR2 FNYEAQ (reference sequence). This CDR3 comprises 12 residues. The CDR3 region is CASSAGGDEQFF. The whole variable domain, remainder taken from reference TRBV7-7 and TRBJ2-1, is GAGVSQSPRYKVTKRGQDVTLRCDPISSHATLYWYQQALGQGPEFLTYFNYEAQPDKSGLPSDRFSAERPEGSISTLTIQRTEQRDSAMYRCASSAGGDEQFFGPGTRLTVL.

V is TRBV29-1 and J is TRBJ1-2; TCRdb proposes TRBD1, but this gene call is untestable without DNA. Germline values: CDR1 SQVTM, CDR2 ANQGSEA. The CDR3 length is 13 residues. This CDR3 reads CSVQRQGDYGYTF. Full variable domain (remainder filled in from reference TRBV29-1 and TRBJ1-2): SAVISQKPSRDICQRGTSLTIQCQVDSQVTMMFWYRQQPGQSLTLIATANQGSEATYESGFVIDKFPISRPNLTFSTLTVSNMSPEDSSIYLCSVQRQGDYGYTFGSGTRLTVV.

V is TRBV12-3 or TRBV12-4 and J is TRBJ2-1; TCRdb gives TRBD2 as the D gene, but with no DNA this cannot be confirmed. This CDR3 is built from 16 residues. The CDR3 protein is CASRPLEASGVHEQFF.

The chain's CDR3 is CASSFSRLVLLNNEQFF. The J gene is TRBJ2-1, the V gene TRBV28; the TRBD2 assignment by TCRdb is unverifiable without DNA. Germline CDR1 is MDHEN and CDR2 is SYDVKM. The CDR3 totals 17 residues.

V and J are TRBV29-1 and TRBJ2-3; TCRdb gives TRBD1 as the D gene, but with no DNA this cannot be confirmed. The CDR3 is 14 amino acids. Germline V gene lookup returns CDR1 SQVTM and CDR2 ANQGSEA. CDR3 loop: CSVVVGYPGDTQYF.

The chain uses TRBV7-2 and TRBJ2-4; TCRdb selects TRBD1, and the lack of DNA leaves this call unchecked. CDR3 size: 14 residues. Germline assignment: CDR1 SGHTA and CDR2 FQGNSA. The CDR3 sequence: CASSLGQGEDIQYF. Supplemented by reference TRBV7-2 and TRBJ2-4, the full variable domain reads GAGVSQSPSNKVTEKGKDVELRCDPISGHTALYWYRQSLGQGLEFLIYFQGNSAPDKSGLPSDRFSAERTGGSVSTLTIQRTQQEDSAVYLCASSLGQGEDIQYFGAGTRLSVL.

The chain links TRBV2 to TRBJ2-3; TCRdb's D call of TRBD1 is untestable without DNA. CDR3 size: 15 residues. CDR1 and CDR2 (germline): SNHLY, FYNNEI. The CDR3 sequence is CASSDPGTSTDTQYF.

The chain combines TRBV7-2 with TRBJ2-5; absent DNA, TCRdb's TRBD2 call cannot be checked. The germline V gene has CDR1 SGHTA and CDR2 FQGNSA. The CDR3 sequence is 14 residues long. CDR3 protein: CASSPDGQRETQYF.

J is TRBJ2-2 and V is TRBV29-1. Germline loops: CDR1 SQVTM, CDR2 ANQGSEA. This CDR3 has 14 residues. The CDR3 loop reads CSVSDGKNTGELFF.

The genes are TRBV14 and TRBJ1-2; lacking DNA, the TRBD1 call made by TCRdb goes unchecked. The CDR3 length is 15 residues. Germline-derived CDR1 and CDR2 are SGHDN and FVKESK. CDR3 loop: CASSQATGGAYGYTF.

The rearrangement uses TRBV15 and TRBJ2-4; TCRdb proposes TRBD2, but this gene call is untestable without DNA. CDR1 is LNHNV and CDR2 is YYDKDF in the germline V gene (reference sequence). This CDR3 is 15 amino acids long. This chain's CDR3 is CATSFSSGTKNIQYF. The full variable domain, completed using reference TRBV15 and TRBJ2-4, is DAMVIQNPRYQVTQFGKPVTLSCSQTLNHNVMYWYQQKSSQAPKLLFHYYDKDFNNEADTPDNFQSRRPNTSFCFLDIRSPGLGDTAMYLCATSFSSGTKNIQYFGAGTRLSVL.

CDR3 region: CASSLRGGHNEQFF. The rearrangement joins TRBV5-1 to TRBJ2-1; as DNA is missing, the TRBD1 call by TCRdb cannot be tested. CDR3 length: 14 amino acids. From germline, CDR1 is SGHRS and CDR2 YFSETQ.

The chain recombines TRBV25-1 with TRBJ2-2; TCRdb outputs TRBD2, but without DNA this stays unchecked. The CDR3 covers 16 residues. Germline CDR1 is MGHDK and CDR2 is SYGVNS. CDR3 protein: CASSAKSGGDTGELFF.

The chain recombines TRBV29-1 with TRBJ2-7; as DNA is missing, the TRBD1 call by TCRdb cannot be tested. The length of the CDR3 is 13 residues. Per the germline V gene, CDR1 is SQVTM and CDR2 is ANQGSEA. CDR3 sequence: CSVLGVEIYEQYF.

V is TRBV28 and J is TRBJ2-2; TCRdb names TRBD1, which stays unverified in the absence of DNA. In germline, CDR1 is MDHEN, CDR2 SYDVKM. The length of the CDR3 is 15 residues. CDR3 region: CASSLGGSATGELFF.

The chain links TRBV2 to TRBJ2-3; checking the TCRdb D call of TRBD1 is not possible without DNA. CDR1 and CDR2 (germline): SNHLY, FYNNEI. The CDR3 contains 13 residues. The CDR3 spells CASVLGAQDTQYF.

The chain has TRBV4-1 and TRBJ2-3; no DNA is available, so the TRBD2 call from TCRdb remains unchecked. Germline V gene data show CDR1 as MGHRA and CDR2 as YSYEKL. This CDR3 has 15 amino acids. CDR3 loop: CASSQGGTTGDTQYF.

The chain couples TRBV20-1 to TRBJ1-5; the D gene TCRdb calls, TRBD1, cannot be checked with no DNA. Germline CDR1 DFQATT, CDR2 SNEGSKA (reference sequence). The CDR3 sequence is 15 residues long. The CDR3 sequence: CSAIGLGQGNQPQHF.

The CDR3 sequence: CASSFSEINEQFF. This chain connects TRBV5-5 to TRBJ2-1. The CDR3 runs 13 residues. CDR1 is SGHKS, CDR2 YYEKEE, per germline (reference sequence).

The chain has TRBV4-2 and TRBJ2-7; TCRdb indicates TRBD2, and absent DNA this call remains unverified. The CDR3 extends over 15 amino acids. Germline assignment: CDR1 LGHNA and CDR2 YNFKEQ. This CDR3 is CASSQDTSGSYEQYF.

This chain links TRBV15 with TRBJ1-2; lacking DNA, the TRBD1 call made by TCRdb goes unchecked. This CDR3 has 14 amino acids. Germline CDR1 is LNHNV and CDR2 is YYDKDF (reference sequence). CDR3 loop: CATSSAGPLYGYTF.

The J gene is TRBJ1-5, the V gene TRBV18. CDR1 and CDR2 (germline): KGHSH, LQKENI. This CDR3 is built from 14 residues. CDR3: CASSPRGPNQPQHF.

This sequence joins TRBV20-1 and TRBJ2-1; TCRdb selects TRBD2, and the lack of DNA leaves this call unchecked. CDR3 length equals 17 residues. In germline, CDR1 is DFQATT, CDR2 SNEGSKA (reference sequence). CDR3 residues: CSATGLAGGGGYNEQFF.

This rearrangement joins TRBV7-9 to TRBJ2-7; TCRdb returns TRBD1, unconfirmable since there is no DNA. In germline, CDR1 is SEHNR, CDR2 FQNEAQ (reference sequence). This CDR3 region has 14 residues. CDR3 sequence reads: CASSPGQGYVEQYF.

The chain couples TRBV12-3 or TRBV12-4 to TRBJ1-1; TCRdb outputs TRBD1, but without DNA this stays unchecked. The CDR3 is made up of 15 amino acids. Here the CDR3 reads CASSRHSGQNTEAFF.

The CDR3 sequence is CASTGVAVGNEQFF. The chain uses TRBV7-9 and TRBJ2-1; TCRdb designates TRBD1, a call that cannot be tested without DNA. Germline CDR1 and CDR2: SEHNR and FQNEAQ (reference sequence). The CDR3 runs to 14 residues.

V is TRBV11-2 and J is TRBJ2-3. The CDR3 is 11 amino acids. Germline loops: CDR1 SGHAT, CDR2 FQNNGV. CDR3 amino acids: CASSLKDTQYF.

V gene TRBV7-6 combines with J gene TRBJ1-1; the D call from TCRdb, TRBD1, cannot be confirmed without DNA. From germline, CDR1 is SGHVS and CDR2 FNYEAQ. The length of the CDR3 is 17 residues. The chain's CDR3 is CASSLNRGRVKNTEAFF.